The clone carrying this T cell receptor beta chain showed up many times. What it recognizes is unknown. TCRdb reprocessed the 5' RACE reads with MiXCR, giving one entry per CDR3 protein. The sample lists over 200,000 distinct CDR3 sequences, approximately 6.8% occurring once. The V gene lost 4 bases and the J gene lost 5 bases, with 12 bases spanning the gap. There are 14 residues in the CDR3. CDR1 is MGHRA, CDR2 YSYEKL, per germline. These data come from a study of T cells after yellow fever vaccination. Study results and caveats: Within FACS-sorted repertoires, abundant clonotypes contaminating from the bulk population could be present.

Sequenced material: CD4+ T cells sorted from PBMCs, taken on the day of the yellow fever booster vaccination. The TCR comes from a man aged 30-40 years who received the YFV17D yellow fever vaccine. The chain recombines TRBV4-1 with TRBJ2-1, with D possibly called TRBD1 or TRBD2 (5 bases each). The CDR3 coding sequence is TGCGCCAGCAGCCCGCAGCTGGGGGACAATGAGCAGTTCTTC. Protein sequence: CASSPQLGDNEQFF.